This T cell receptor beta chain was observed in a study of blood T cell repertoires in COVID-19. Study background: The United States, Italy and Spain were the sources of the acute and convalescent COVID-19 samples.

The V segment lost 1 base and the J segment 6 bases; nucleotides outside the gene matches: 4. This CDR3 is 15 amino acids long. The germline gives CDR1 SSHAT, CDR2 FNYEAQ (reference sequence). Source study methods: Estimation of nucleated cell counts was performed using reference gene primer amplification. Some clones are missing from TCRdb's copy, which holds only in-frame ones; the method was immunoSEQ multiplex PCR. That table furnishes V, J and clone size, whereas the DNA furnished D and trimming. The table has approximately 400,000 clones, 81% seen once. The rearrangement joins TRBV7-7 to TRBJ2-2; 8 bases line up with TRBD1. The receptor was isolated from a human donor with acute or convalescent COVID-19. The donor label of this sample is uncertain. The sequenced material came from peripheral blood. The CDR3 is CASSLGRGQAGELFF. The CDR3 bases are TGTGCCAGCAGCTTAGGCAGGGGGCAAGCCGGGGAGCTGTTTTTT.